This T cell receptor beta chain was observed in a study of naive and memory T cell subsets. Study observations and caveats: Tuberculin site TCR excess was interpreted as type IV hypersensitivity infiltration.

Amplification of ligated cDNA took four PCR rounds with SP2 and nested alpha and beta constant primers. TCRdb passed the UMI-ligation and nested PCR reads through MiXCR, listing each CDR3 protein once. The sample includes 35,000 to 40,000 distinct CDR3 sequences, 9.5% to 11% of them seen just once. In its sample, this clonotype was seen many times. Its antigen is undetermined. Germline V gene data show CDR1 as SGHRS and CDR2 as YFSETQ. The CDR3 totals 13 residues. V was cut by 5 bases and J by 5 bases, with 14 bases left in between. Specified treatment: skin biopsy from PPD injection site in Mantoux-positive individual. A UMI-containing oligonucleotide was joined by 3' ligation to the TCR cDNA template.

The receptor was derived from an adult in good health. The sequenced sample was skin, obtained from a tuberculin skin test site. The chain joins TRBV5-1 to TRBJ2-7; D is uncertain. In DNA form, the CDR3 reads TGCGCCAGCAGGCGACAAGTAAGCGACGAGCAGTACTTC. Translation gives CASRRQVSDEQYF.